This is a list of T cell receptor beta chains from one sample in a study of cytomegalovirus exposure and HLA in healthy donors. Generated by immunoSEQ multiplex PCR, the TCRdb table keeps only in-frame clones and is missing some. Altogether around 250,000 clones are present, over 70% being singletons, with the ten largest covering 8%. Material: PBMCs. All receptors derive from a woman aged 55-69 years in good health and CMV-seropositive. Both conserved end residues are trimmed from each CDR3. D genes are given only for firm matches. The listing skips clone size in some rows; elsewhere it reads once, few, many or a size class.

v_call d_call clone_size cdr3_aa
TRBV7-3 TRBD2 . ASSLLAGGPNEQY
TRBV7-8 . . ASSQWDKNTEAF
TRBV6-5 TRBD2 few ASSQGTSGRNEQF
TRBV5-1 . . ASSLSGFNQPQH
TRBV7-2 . . ASSLVPAGALKF
TRBV18 . . ASSPPTRTYEQY
TRBV19 . . ASSTRDFTDTQY
TRBV9 TRBD2 . ASSAGLAGGEETQY
TRBV6-5 TRBD2 . ASQPHGSGYEQY
TRBV30 . once AWSLERSDIQY
TRBV6-6 . once ASSTYLGELF
TRBV6-6 TRBD1 . ASSPDRGSNQPQH
TRBV7-9 . once ASSSSSYGYT
TRBV11-3 . . ASSLGGVGSYEQY
TRBV14 . once ASSAGPNTEAF
TRBV5-6 . . ASSLDAIDEQY
TRBV7-9 . . ASSLVRGNYEQY
TRBV9 TRBD2 . ASSPGLAGGSETQY
TRBV7-2 . . ASSQDYTYNEQF
TRBV28 TRBD1 . ASRARTGSSYEQY
TRBV5-1 . . ASSDLGEVQY
TRBV5-1 . . ASSFQDYSDTQY
TRBV6-1 . once ASSDEDSGYTDTQY
TRBV9 . . ASSVAGSAAGELF
TRBV10-1 . . ASSERGHRYTEAF
TRBV5-1 TRBD2 . ASSLSGSGYGSYNEQF
TRBV2 . . ASRETGDSNQPQH
TRBV18 . . ASSSLRATTNEKLF
TRBV27 TRBD2 . ASSGGLASYNEQF
TRBV20-1 . . SASETQY
TRBV5-1 . . ASTLTGVRGETQY
TRBV7-2 TRBD2 . ASSLSGSKDEQY
TRBV27 . few ASSLSVNQPQH
TRBV4-2 TRBD2 . ASSQVGGSTYEQY
TRBV18 . once ASSPGRANTEAF
TRBV7-8 . . ASSPQVHATTEAF
TRBV2 TRBD1 . ASRPGTGWKLF
TRBV28 TRBD1 . ASSTGTGGRGANVLT
TRBV5-4 TRBD1 . ASSLQGQTYEQY
TRBV2 . . ASNYGTGDIQY
TRBV29-1 . once SVGLLMNTEAF
TRBV5-4 TRBD1 . ASSRPGQGAFYEQY
TRBV28 . few ASSFGRTRTYGYT
TRBV5-1 . . ASSLDGEGGYT
TRBV28 TRBD2 . ASSLSSGSGEQY
TRBV5-1 TRBD2 . ASSLGLAGGGGYNEQF
TRBV14 . few ASSQVSGLYEQY
TRBV6-6 . . ASSPRVGYYEQY
TRBV14 TRBD1 . ASSRDRGGEQY
TRBV4-1 . . ASSQATGSYNEQF
TRBV5-8 . . ASSFLRGKGQETQY